This T cell receptor beta chain is from a study of T-cell memory formation after mild COVID-19. 5'RACE, which relied on constant-segment primers, yielded TCR alpha and TCR beta cDNA libraries carrying sample barcodes and UMIs. MiXCR, applied by TCRdb to the 5' RACE reads, yields one record per CDR3 protein. The repertoire includes roughly 600,000 distinct CDR3 sequences, about 20% of them detected once, and more than 10% sits in the top ten. The CDR3 totals 17 residues. V lost 5 bases and J lost 3, with 19 bases in between. The origin of this receptor is an adult woman who had mild COVID-19 (a few samples of this study predate the infection). Cell type and time point are not known. Sequenced input: PBMCs or a T cell subset sorted from them (not recorded which). The gene calls are TRBV12-3 or TRBV12-4 and TRBJ1-4, with D possibly TRBD1 on 6 matching bases. The CDR3 loop is CASSPLGGGRANEKLFF. CDR3 DNA: TGTGCCAGCAGTCCGCTCGGCGGGGGGCGAGCTAATGAAAAACTGTTTTTT.